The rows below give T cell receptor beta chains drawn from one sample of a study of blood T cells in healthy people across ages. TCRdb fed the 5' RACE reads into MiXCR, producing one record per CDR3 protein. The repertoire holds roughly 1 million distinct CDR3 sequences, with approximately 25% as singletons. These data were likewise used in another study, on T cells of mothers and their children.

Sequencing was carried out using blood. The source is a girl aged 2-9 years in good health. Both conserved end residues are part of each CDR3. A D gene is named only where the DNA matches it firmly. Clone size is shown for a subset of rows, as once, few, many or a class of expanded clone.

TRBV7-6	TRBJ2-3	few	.	TGTGCCAGCAGCTTAGCGGGCGGGGTCCCAGATACGCAGTATTTT	CASSLAGGVPDTQYF
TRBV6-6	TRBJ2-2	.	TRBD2	TGTGCCAGCAGTTACTCTAGCGGGAGTTCCGGGGAGCTGTTTTTT	CASSYSSGSSGELFF
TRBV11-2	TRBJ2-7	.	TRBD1	TGTGCCAGCAGCCAAGAGGGACAGGCAAATTACGAGCAGTACTTC	CASSQEGQANYEQYF
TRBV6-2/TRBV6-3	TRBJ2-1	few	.	TGTGCCAGCAGCCGCGGGTTTGAGCAGTTCTTC	CASSRGFEQFF
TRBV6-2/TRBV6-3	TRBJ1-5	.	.	TGTGCCAGCAGTTACAACAGGGTGGGGAATCAGCCCCAGCATTTT	CASSYNRVGNQPQHF
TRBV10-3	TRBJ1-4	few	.	TGTGCCACCAGTAGCAGGGCAGATGAAAAACTGTTTTTT	CATSSRADEKLFF
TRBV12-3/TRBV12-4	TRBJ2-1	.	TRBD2	TGTGCCAGCAGTCTAGCGGGGCCGGGGGATGAGCAGTTCTTC	CASSLAGPGDEQFF
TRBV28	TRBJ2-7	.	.	TGTGCCAGCTCCTCTCTAGGGACTGGCACCTACGAGCAGTACTTC	CASSSLGTGTYEQYF
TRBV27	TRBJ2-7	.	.	TGTGCCAGCAGTCGTCCAGGGGTCCACGAGCAGTACTTC	CASSRPGVHEQYF
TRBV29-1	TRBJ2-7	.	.	TGCAGCGTTGTAGTCATCTTCACGTACGAGCAGTACTTC	CSVVVIFTYEQYF
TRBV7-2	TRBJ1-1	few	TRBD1	TGTGCCAGCAGCGATACAGGGGGCAGGGACACTGAAGCTTTCTTT	CASSDTGGRDTEAFF
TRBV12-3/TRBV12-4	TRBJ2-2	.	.	TGTGCCAGCAGTTCCCGGGACGGCGGGGCCGGGGAGCTGTTTTTT	CASSSRDGGAGELFF
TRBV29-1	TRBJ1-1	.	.	TGCAGCGTTGAATCACAGGGAGAAATGAACACTGAAGCTTTCTTT	CSVESQGEMNTEAFF
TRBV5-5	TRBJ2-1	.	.	TGTGCCAGCAGCTTTTGGTATTACAATGAGCAGTTCTTC	CASSFWYYNEQFF
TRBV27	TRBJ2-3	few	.	TGTGCCAGCAGTTTATGGGATAGCACAGATACGCAGTATTTT	CASSLWDSTDTQYF
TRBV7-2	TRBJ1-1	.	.	TGTGCCAGCAGCTTAGCCTGGGGCCCTGAAGCTTTCTTT	CASSLAWGPEAFF
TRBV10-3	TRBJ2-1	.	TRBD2	TGTGCCCTAGCCTCGGGGACTAGCGCTAATGAGCAGTTCTTC	CALASGTSANEQFF
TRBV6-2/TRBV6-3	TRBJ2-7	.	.	TGTGCCAGCAGTTACTCTGCGGAGACCTACGAGCAGTACTTC	CASSYSAETYEQYF
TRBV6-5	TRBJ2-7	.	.	TGTGCCAGCATTAAAGACTCAGCGGGTAGCTCCTACGAGCAGTACTTC	CASIKDSAGSSYEQYF
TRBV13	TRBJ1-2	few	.	TGTGCCAGCAGCCGGGACACCGAATATGTTTACACCTTC	CASSRDTEYVYTF
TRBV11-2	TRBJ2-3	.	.	TGTGCCAGCAGCTTAGAGAGGAATAGCGGCCTCACAGATACGCAGTATTTT	CASSLERNSGLTDTQYF
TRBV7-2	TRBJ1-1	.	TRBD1	TGTGCCAGCAGCCCCCGACAGGGATCGGGTACTGAAGCTTTCTTT	CASSPRQGSGTEAFF
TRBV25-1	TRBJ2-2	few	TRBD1	TGTGCCAGCAGCGCGACAGGGGTAAACACCGGGGAGCTGTTTTTT	CASSATGVNTGELFF
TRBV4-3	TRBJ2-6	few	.	TGCGCCAGCAGCCAAGGCGGTCTCTCTGGGGCCAACGTCCTGACTTTC	CASSQGGLSGANVLTF
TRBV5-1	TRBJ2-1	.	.	TGCGCCAGCAGCAGAAGGTTGGATGAGCAGTTCTTC	CASSRRLDEQFF
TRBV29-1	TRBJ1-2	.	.	TGCAGCGAGACTTCCTCGCCTGGAGGCTACACCTTC	CSETSSPGGYTF
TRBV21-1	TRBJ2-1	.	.	TGTGCCAGCACCGGAGGGACTAGCGGTGATGAGCAGTTCTTC	CASTGGTSGDEQFF
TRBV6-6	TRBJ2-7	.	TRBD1	TGTGCCAGCAGTTCCTTCCCGGGACAGCCTTACGAGCAGTACTTC	CASSSFPGQPYEQYF
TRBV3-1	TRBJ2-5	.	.	TGTGCCAGCAGCCAACCTTTGAGCCCAGAATTGGAGACCCAGTACTTC	CASSQPLSPELETQYF
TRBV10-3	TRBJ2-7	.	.	TGTGCCATCAGTGAAGGACAGCCCTACGAGCAGTACTTC	CAISEGQPYEQYF
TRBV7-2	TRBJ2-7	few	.	TGTGCCAGCAGCTCCCCACCGGGGGGCCTAGCGTACGAGCAGTACTTC	CASSSPPGGLAYEQYF
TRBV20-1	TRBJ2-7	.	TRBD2	TGCAGTGCTAGGCCTGGACTAGCGGGGGACGCCTACGAGCAGTACTTC	CSARPGLAGDAYEQYF
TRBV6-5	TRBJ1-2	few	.	TGTGCCAGCAGTTATTCGGCTAACTATGGCTACACCTTC	CASSYSANYGYTF
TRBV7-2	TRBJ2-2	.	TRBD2	TGTGCCATTCCTAAAGATAGCGGGGCCCTCGACACCGGGGAGCTGTTTTTT	CAIPKDSGALDTGELFF
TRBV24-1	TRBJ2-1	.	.	TGTGCCACCAGTGGCAGCGTATCCCTCTCCTACAATGAGCAGTTCTTC	CATSGSVSLSYNEQFF
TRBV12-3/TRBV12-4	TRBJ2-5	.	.	TGTGCCAGCAGTTTCCCAGGGCACGTACAAGAGACCCAGTACTTC	CASSFPGHVQETQYF
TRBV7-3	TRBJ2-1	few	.	TGTGCCAGCAGCCCAAGACCCTCAGGTGAACAGTTCTTC	CASSPRPSGEQFF
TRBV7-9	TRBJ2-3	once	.	TGTGCCAGCAGCCAACCAGGGCTACCCACAGATACGCAGTATTTT	CASSQPGLPTDTQYF
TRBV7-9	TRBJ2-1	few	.	TGTGCCAGCAGCACCCGTGTGGGCTACAATGAGCAGTTCTTC	CASSTRVGYNEQFF
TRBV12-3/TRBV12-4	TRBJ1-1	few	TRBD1	TGTGCCAGCAGCCTCGCCGGGACAGGGCTGAACACTGAAGCTTTCTTT	CASSLAGTGLNTEAFF
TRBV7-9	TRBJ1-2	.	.	TGTGCCAGCAGCCACGGGGTAGGGTTAATCGATGGCTACACCTTC	CASSHGVGLIDGYTF
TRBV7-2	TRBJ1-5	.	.	TGTGCCAACAGCTTACGACTTTTTCAGCCCCAGCATTTT	CANSLRLFQPQHF
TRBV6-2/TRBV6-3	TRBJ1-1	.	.	TGTGCCAGCAACCAGGGAATGATCTTGAACACTGAAGCTTTCTTT	CASNQGMILNTEAFF